The rows below give T cell receptor beta chains drawn from one sample of a study of cytomegalovirus exposure and HLA in healthy donors. The data were produced by immunoSEQ multiplex PCR, yet TCRdb's version contains in-frame clones alone and is incomplete. The data hold 110,000 to 150,000 clones, with 65% to 80% observed a single time. What was sequenced was PBMCs. The receptors stem from a man aged 25-45 years in good health and CMV-seronegative. The CDR3 runs from the conserved cysteine through the conserved F or W. A D gene is named only where the DNA matches it firmly. Rows may omit the clone size; those that give it use once, few, many or a size class.

>.|few|TRBV9|TRBJ2-2|15
CASSVLATNTGELFF
TGTGCCAGCAGCGTTTTAGCGACGAACACCGGGGAGCTGTTTTTT
>.|few|TRBV7-9|TRBJ1-2|13
CASSPGAAIGYTF
TGTGCCAGCAGCCCCGGCGCGGCGATCGGCTACACCTTC
>.|.|TRBV5-5|TRBJ2-5|13
CASSSDTQETQYF
TGTGCCAGCAGCTCGGACACGCAAGAGACCCAGTACTTC
>.|.|TRBV19|TRBJ2-2|16
CASSIIWQGNTGELFF
TGTGCCAGTAGTATTATTTGGCAGGGTAACACCGGGGAGCTGTTTTTT
>TRBD1|few|TRBV19|TRBJ1-4|15
CASSFPTGGNEKLFF
TGTGCCAGTAGTTTCCCGACAGGGGGGAATGAAAAACTGTTTTTT
>TRBD1|.|TRBV18|TRBJ2-5|17
CASSPGSPRTGQETQYF
TGTGCCAGCTCACCCGGTAGCCCCCGGACAGGGCAGGAGACCCAGTACTTC
>.|.|TRBV27|TRBJ2-2|16
CASSLGGTGSTGELFF
TGTGCCAGCAGTTTGGGAGGGACAGGAAGCACCGGGGAGCTGTTTTTT
>TRBD1|.|TRBV19|TRBJ1-1|14
CASTPGGANTEAFF
TGTGCCAGTACTCCAGGGGGCGCGAACACTGAAGCTTTCTTT
>TRBD2|.|TRBV15|TRBJ2-3|16
CATSRVGLAVQGTQYF
TGTGCCACCAGCAGAGTGGGACTAGCGGTGCAGGGTACGCAGTATTTT
>TRBD1|.|TRBV29-1|TRBJ2-4|14
CSVRTGAASSSQYF
TGCAGCGTTCGGACAGGGGCCGCCTCCTCCAGTCAGTACTTC
>.|.|TRBV5-4|TRBJ2-3|14
CASSLTTGAAAQYF
TGTGCCAGCAGCTTGACCACAGGCGCCGCCGCGCAGTATTTT
>.|.|TRBV4-1|TRBJ1-5|15
CASNHGPGSNQPQHF
TGCGCCAGCAACCACGGCCCCGGGAGCAATCAGCCCCAGCATTTT
>.|once|TRBV6-1|TRBJ1-4|17
CASSVVKAGLRNEKLFF
TGTGCCAGCAGTGTAGTAAAGGCGGGGTTAAGGAATGAAAAACTGTTTTTT
>.|.|TRBV7-9|TRBJ1-2|12
CASRPEDYGYTF
TGTGCCAGCAGGCCCGAGGACTATGGCTACACCTTC
>TRBD1|.|TRBV6-1|TRBJ2-6|17
CASSAGTGVSGANVLTF
TGTGCCAGCAGTGCGGGGACAGGGGTGTCTGGGGCCAACGTCCTGACTTTC
>TRBD1|once|TRBV5-1|TRBJ2-5|15
CASSRQQGARETQYF
TGCGCCAGCAGCCGACAACAGGGGGCTAGGGAGACCCAGTACTTC
>.|.|TRBV11-2|TRBJ2-4|15
CASSLEGTMGDIQYF
TGTGCCAGCAGCTTAGAAGGGACAATGGGGGACATTCAGTACTTC
>TRBD2|.|TRBV14|TRBJ2-3|17
CASSPRASGRKSDTQYF
TGTGCCAGCAGCCCTCGGGCTAGCGGGAGGAAATCAGATACGCAGTATTTT
>.|.|TRBV2|TRBJ2-4|15
CASTADSQAKNIQYF
TGTGCCAGCACGGCAGACAGTCAAGCCAAAAACATTCAGTACTTC
>TRBD1|few|TRBV2|TRBJ1-1|13
CATQDRANTEAFF
TGTGCCACCCAGGACAGGGCGAACACTGAAGCTTTCTTT
>.|few|TRBV5-6|TRBJ2-5|11
CASSLSKTQYF
TGTGCCAGCAGCCTATCGAAGACCCAGTACTTC
>TRBD2|.|TRBV6-6|TRBJ2-7|14
CASRLTSGSYEQYF
TGTGCCAGCAGATTGACTAGCGGGAGCTACGAGCAGTACTTC
>.|.|TRBV2|TRBJ1-4|13
CASSDLRNEKLFF
TGTGCCAGCAGCGATCTTAGAAATGAAAAACTGTTTTTT
>.|.|TRBV27|TRBJ2-7|15
CASSPPGRLSYEQYF
TGTGCCAGCAGTCCCCCCGGGAGACTTTCCTACGAGCAGTACTTC
>TRBD1|many|TRBV7-9|TRBJ2-7|16
CASSTSARDRDYEQYF
TGTGCCAGCAGCACGAGCGCCCGGGACAGGGACTACGAGCAGTACTTC